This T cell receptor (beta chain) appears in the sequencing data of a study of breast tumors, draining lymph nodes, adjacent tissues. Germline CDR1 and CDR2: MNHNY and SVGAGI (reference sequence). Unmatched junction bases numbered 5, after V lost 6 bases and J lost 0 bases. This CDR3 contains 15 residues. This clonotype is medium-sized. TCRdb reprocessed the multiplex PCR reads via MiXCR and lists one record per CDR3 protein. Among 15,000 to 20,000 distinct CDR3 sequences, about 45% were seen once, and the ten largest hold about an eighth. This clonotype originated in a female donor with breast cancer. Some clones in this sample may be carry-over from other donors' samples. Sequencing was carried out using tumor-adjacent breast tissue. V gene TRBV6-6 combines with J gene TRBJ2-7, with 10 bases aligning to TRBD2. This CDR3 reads CASRGTSASSYEQYF. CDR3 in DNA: TGTGCCAGCAGAGGGACTAGCGCGAGCTCCTACGAGCAGTACTTC.